This passage covers 18 T cell receptor beta chains from one sample sequenced in a study of breast tumors, draining lymph nodes, adjacent tissues (dated by TCRdb to the mid-2010s). Lymph node samples came from the axillary draining lymph nodes of breast cancer patients. Libraries were prepared through multiplex PCR. The sequencing machine was an Illumina HiSeq 2000. The raw public data were reprocessed by TCRdb itself: fastp quality trimming at Q25, MiXCR clonotype calling, in-frame beta chains only. When rows share a CDR3 protein, they turn into one entry using the most common DNA and genes. This sample has some 130,000 distinct CDR3 sequences in its table, and approximately 22% of those were observed once. Around 2.2% of the sample lies in the top ten. The source material was axillary lymph node tissue. The origin of the receptors is a female donor with breast cancer. Some clones in this sample may be carry-over from other donors' samples.

This clonotype was seen repeatedly, ten times or more. The genes are TRBV10-3 and TRBJ2-3; 11 nucleotides agree with TRBD2. V was clipped by 9 bases and J by 5 bases; unmatched bases: 13. CDR1 and CDR2 from the germline V gene are ENHRY and SYGVKD. CDR3 size: 16 residues. The CDR3 reads CAMTGLAGLRGDTQYF. The CDR3 DNA is TGTGCCATGACCGGACTAGCGGGTCTCCGGGGAGATACGCAGTATTTT.

As regards this clonotype: This may stem from a read error, because a much larger clone lies one nucleotide away. This sequence joins TRBV28 and TRBJ2-7; D ambiguous. The length of the CDR3 is 12 residues. Germline V lookup: CDR1 MDHEN, CDR2 SYDVKM. The CDR3 region has the DNA TGTGCCAGCTGTTTTAATCTTAACGAGCAGTACTTC. Amino acid sequence: CASCFNLNEQYF.

This clonotype was counted many times. V usage is TRBV13 and J usage is TRBJ2-1; D uncertain. Germline V gene lookup returns CDR1 PRHDT and CDR2 FYEKMQ (reference sequence). Trimming shortened V by 0 bases and J by 7 bases, and 4 bases separated the two germline ends. The CDR3 has 12 amino acids. The DNA for the CDR3 is TGTGCCAGCAGCTTAGGCGGTAATGAGCAGTTCTTC. Translation gives CASSLGGNEQFF. The full variable domain, with the rest looked up from reference TRBV13 and TRBJ2-1, is AAGVIQSPRHLIKEKRETATLKCYPIPRHDTVYWYQQGPGQDPQFLISFYEKMQSDKGSIPDRFSAQQFSDYHSELNMSSLELGDSALYFCASSLGGNEQFFGPGTRLTVL.

This clonotype was observed many times. The J gene is TRBJ2-1, the V gene TRBV11-3, with a weak D call TRBD2 (5 bases). The CDR3 length is 13 residues. V was shortened by 1 base and J by 9 bases, with 10 bases between the two germline ends. Germline CDR1 reads SGHNT; CDR2 reads YENEEA. CDR3 in DNA: TGTGCCAGCAGCTTAGTGTTAAGCGGTGAGCAGTTCTTC. This sequence encodes CASSLVLSGEQFF. Full variable domain (outside the CDR3, taken from reference TRBV11-3 and TRBJ2-1): EAGVVQSPRYKIIEKKQPVAFWCNPISGHNTLYWYLQNLGQGPELLIRYENEEAVDDSQLPKDRFSAERLKGVDSTLKIQPAELGDSAVYLCASSLVLSGEQFFGPGTRLTVL.

As concerns this clonotype: The conserved final phenylalanine or tryptophan is absent from the CDR3, which likely points to a read error. The chain couples TRBV6-5 to TRBJ1-5, with 7 bases lining up with TRBD1. The CDR3 spans 15 residues. Trimming removed 0 bases from V and 7 bases from J; junction bases left unmatched: 6. Germline V lookup: CDR1 MNHEY, CDR2 SVGAGI. Here the CDR3 reads CASSYSTGPGQPQHC. DNA for the CDR3: TGTGCCAGCAGTTACTCGACAGGGCCCGGGCAGCCCCAGCATTGT.

Ten or more counts support this clonotype. J is TRBJ1-3 and V is TRBV5-1; 8 positions match TRBD1. This CDR3 region has 16 residues. Germline V gives CDR1 SGHRS, CDR2 YFSETQ. Trimming at V came to 2 bases and at J to 0 bases, leaving 4 bases not matched to a gene. CDR3 residues: CASSLLTGGSGNTIYF. The CDR3, as DNA: TGCGCCAGCAGCTTATTAACAGGGGGCTCTGGAAACACCATATATTTT.

Many counts were recorded for this clonotype. V usage is TRBV9 and J usage is TRBJ1-2; 8 nucleotides agree with TRBD1. CDR1 and CDR2 (germline): SGDLS, YYNGEE. J lost 8 bases, V lost 3 bases, and 12 bases had no gene match. This CDR3 region has 15 residues. DNA of the CDR3: TGTGCCAGCAGCGCTCCGACACAGGGGGTAGGCGGCTACACCTTC. It is translated as CASSAPTQGVGGYTF.

This clonotype was counted many times. The chain employs TRBV10-1 and TRBJ1-3; perhaps TRBD1 as D (6 bases). CDR1 and CDR2 from the germline V gene are WNHNN and SYGVQD (reference sequence). This CDR3 is built from 16 residues. Trimming removed 0 bases at V and 2 bases at J, with 11 bases between. CDR3 DNA: TGCGCCAGCAGTGAGTCCGAGGCAGGGGCTGGAAACACCATATATTTT. This codes for CASSESEAGAGNTIYF.

This clonotype was seen at least ten times. The chain is built from TRBV3-1 and TRBJ2-7; D remains unclear. CDR1 LGHDT and CDR2 YNNKEL come from the germline V gene (reference sequence). CDR3 size: 14 residues. Trimming shortened V by 6 bases and J by 0 bases, and 12 bases separated the two germline ends. CDR3 residues: CASRQQWDSYEQYF. The CDR3 DNA is TGTGCCAGCAGGCAACAGTGGGACTCCTACGAGCAGTACTTC.

This clonotype came up many times. The chain is built from TRBV20-1 and TRBJ1-5, with a weak D call TRBD1 (5 bases). Germline CDR1 reads DFQATT; CDR2 reads SNEGSKA (reference sequence). This CDR3 contains 13 residues. V lost 1 base to trimming and J lost 9 bases, with 13 bases between them. CDR3 sequence: CSARGGGVTPQHF. CDR3 DNA sequence: TGCAGTGCTAGAGGGGGAGGGGTGACGCCCCAGCATTTT.

In regard to this clonotype: This clone may be a read error of a much larger clone one base away. The chain joins TRBV7-9 to TRBJ2-5; D may be TRBD2 (5 bases). The V and J ends lost 1 base and 5 bases respectively, with 11 bases between them. CDR1 SEHNR and CDR2 FQNEAQ come from the germline V gene (reference sequence). The CDR3 has 14 residues. The CDR3: CASSLETKRETQYF. Here the CDR3 DNA reads TGTGCCAGCAGCTTAGAGACTAAACGGGAGACCCAGTACTTC.

A few counts support this clonotype. V gene TRBV19 combines with J gene TRBJ2-2; 8 nucleotides align to TRBD1. This CDR3 has 15 residues. CDR1 and CDR2 from the germline V gene are LNHDA and SQIVND (reference sequence). V trimming: 0 bases; J trimming: 5 bases; junction bases outside the gene matches: 2. The CDR3 DNA is TGTGCCAGTAGTATAGAGACAGGGGAGACCGGGGAGCTGTTTTTT. Translation: CASSIETGETGELFF.

This clonotype has just a few counts. The rearrangement uses TRBV28 and TRBJ2-7, with 7 bases fitting TRBD1. Trimming at V came to 5 bases and at J to 2 bases, leaving 12 bases not matched to a gene. CDR1 is MDHEN, CDR2 SYDVKM, per germline. The CDR3 covers 16 residues. This CDR3 is CASSILTQGWAYEQYF. CDR3 DNA: TGTGCCAGCAGTATCCTCACACAGGGGTGGGCCTACGAGCAGTACTTC.

As for this clonotype: With a much larger clone just one base away, this may be a read error. The rearrangement links TRBV27 to TRBJ2-7; tentative D call: TRBD1 (6 bases). CDR1 is MNHEY, CDR2 SMNVEV, per germline (reference sequence). The CDR3 sequence is 15 residues long. V was trimmed by 7 bases and J by 9 bases, leaving 25 bases between them. For the CDR3, the DNA is TGTGCCAGCACCATATCAGGGGCTTTATCTACGTTGCAGTACTTC. Its protein product is CASTISGALSTLQYF.

In this sample, this clonotype turned up many times. The chain has TRBV12-3 or TRBV12-4 and TRBJ2-2; no clear D. This CDR3 is built from 14 residues. V lost 4 bases and J 6 bases, leaving 12 bases between the germline ends. The CDR3 region has the DNA TGTGCCAGCAGTTCCTGGGGAATAGCCGGGGAGCTGTTTTTT. Translated: CASSSWGIAGELFF.

This clonotype appeared many times. This chain joins TRBV6-6 and TRBJ1-2; the match to TRBD1 covers 9 bases. Looked up from germline, CDR1 is MNHNY and CDR2 is SVGAGI (reference sequence). Germline trimming cut 6 bases from V and 2 bases from J; bases unmatched to any gene: 7. This CDR3 has 15 amino acids. Written as DNA, the CDR3 is TGTGCCAGCAGGGCACAGGGGGCCCTCAACTATGGCTACACCTTC. This gives the protein CASRAQGALNYGYTF.

With regard to this clonotype: At one of its ends the junction is not consistent with the germline gene, which may arise from a read error. V and J are TRBV18 and TRBJ2-3; D not resolved. Looked up from germline, CDR1 is KGHSH and CDR2 is LQKENI. The CDR3 has 11 residues. CDR3 DNA sequence: TGTGCCAGCTCTTCCACAGATGCGCAGTATTTT. It yields the protein CASSSTDAQYF.

This clonotype was seen ten or more times. The V gene is TRBV7-3, the J gene TRBJ2-1, with D hard to call. V dropped 11 bases and J dropped 5 bases, with 16 bases sitting between them. Germline V gene sequence: CDR1 SGHTA, CDR2 FQGTGA. CDR3 length: 13 amino acids. This chain's CDR3 is CASSIDNNNEQFF. DNA for the CDR3: TGTGCCTCCAGCATTGACAACAACAATGAGCAGTTCTTC.